This section outlines one T cell receptor (beta chain) sequence together with its context. Its antigen is undetermined. Trimming removed 0 bases at V and 6 bases at J, with 7 bases between. The CDR3 is 13 amino acids. Per germline, CDR1 SGHDT and CDR2 YYEEEE. These data are taken from a study of shared clonotypes between healthy human individuals. Overall study findings and caveats: Naive subsets usually exceeded memory subsets in estimated richness. Sorted-subset samples were not fully sequenced, rarefaction indicated.

Generated by immunoSEQ multiplex PCR, the TCRdb table keeps only in-frame clones and is missing some. The sample yields around 88,000 clones, 68% seen once. Recent vaccinations or acute infections were absent in the healthy HIV-negative adult donors. Combining CD45RO+ cells with CCR7-negative CD45RA+ TemRA cells gave CD8 memory. V and J are TRBV5-6 and TRBJ2-1; D gene uncertain. This sequence originates from a man aged 25-45 years in good health. The sample taken for sequencing was memory CD8+ T cells sorted from blood. Noted subset: CD45RO+ cells pooled with CCR7-negative TemRA cells. The CDR3 here is CASSLDPLNEQFF. DNA for the CDR3: TGTGCCAGCAGCTTGGACCCCCTCAATGAGCAGTTCTTC.